One sample yielded the 3 T cell receptor beta chains listed below, sequenced in a study of control samples from healthy donors and cancer patients. Sequencing was performed with immunoSEQ multiplex PCR; in TCRdb, only in-frame clones are kept and a portion is missing. The sample lists under 80,000 clones, approximately 84% occurring once. The source material was blood. Every receptor here comes from a man between 50 and 59 years old in good health.

V usage is TRBV5-4 and J usage is TRBJ1-2; D not resolved. Trimming took 0 bases from V and 4 from J, leaving 7 bases between them. Germline values: CDR1 SGHNT, CDR2 YYREEE (reference sequence). This CDR3 spans 13 amino acids. CDR3 nucleotides: TGTGCCAGCAGCTTGGACAGACTCTATGGCTACACCTTC. It yields the protein CASSLDRLYGYTF.

The rearrangement joins TRBV9 to TRBJ2-3, with D possibly matching TRBD2 (6 bases). The CDR3 is 16 residues long. From germline, CDR1 is SGDLS and CDR2 YYNGEE. V lost 3 bases, J lost 3 bases, and 17 bases lay in between. The CDR3 DNA reads TGTGCCAGCAGCGGGAGGGAGATATCTAAAACAGATACGCAGTATTTT. Protein: CASSGREISKTDTQYF.

This clone was counted a single time. The CDR3 loop reads CASIGGTDTQYF. Here the CDR3 DNA reads TGTGCCAGCATCGGGGGCACAGATACGCAGTATTTT. The chain employs TRBV6-6 and TRBJ2-3, with a tentative D call TRBD2 (5 bases). Trimming cost V 7 bases and J 1 base, with 6 bases left between them. The germline CDR1 and CDR2 sequences are MNHNY and SVGAGI (reference sequence). This CDR3 comprises 12 residues.